The rows below give T cell receptor beta chains drawn from one sample of a study of blood T cell repertoires in COVID-19. Generated by immunoSEQ multiplex PCR, the TCRdb table keeps only in-frame clones and is missing some. In the table there are about 73,000 clones, over 80% of which are singletons. Sequencing was done on a sample of peripheral blood. The receptors come from a woman aged 55-69 years with acute or convalescent COVID-19. Both conserved end residues are part of each CDR3. D genes are given only for firm matches.

v_call: TRBV5-1
d_call: TRBD1
cdr3_aa: CASSLGQGIPEAFF

v_call: TRBV6-5
d_call: -
cdr3_aa: CASSYTRGTEAFF

v_call: TRBV15
d_call: TRBD1
cdr3_aa: CATSKGQGTNNQPQHF

v_call: TRBV19
d_call: -
cdr3_aa: CASSISQFYGYTF

v_call: TRBV25-1
d_call: TRBD1
cdr3_aa: CASSVRDRLGYGYTF

v_call: TRBV3-1/TRBV3-2
d_call: -
cdr3_aa: CASRATSRGGYTF

v_call: TRBV5-1
d_call: -
cdr3_aa: CASSLQLTGNTEAFF

v_call: TRBV5-6
d_call: -
cdr3_aa: CASSLATKRTASSYNEQFF

v_call: TRBV20-1
d_call: -
cdr3_aa: CSAIAVEQFF

v_call: TRBV29-1
d_call: TRBD1
cdr3_aa: CSVRLQGGSEKLFF

v_call: TRBV28
d_call: -
cdr3_aa: CASREGVSYGYTF

v_call: TRBV5-4
d_call: TRBD2
cdr3_aa: CASRTVAGGYNEQFF